This entry is about one T cell receptor beta chain. Only in-frame clones appear in the TCRdb table, and some are missing; sequencing was by immunoSEQ multiplex PCR. In the table there are fewer than 85,000 clones, 85% to 95% of which are singletons. This specimen belongs to a study of OX40 agonist ivuxolimab in advanced cancers. Trimming at V came to 3 bases and at J to 4 bases, leaving 13 bases not matched to a gene. Looked up from germline, CDR1 is MNHEY and CDR2 is SMNVEV (reference sequence). This CDR3 is 18 amino acids long. Here the sequenced sample was CD4+ or CD8+ T cells sorted from blood, taken in a trial of the OX40 agonist ivuxolimab. This sequence joins TRBV27 and TRBJ2-3, with TRBD1 identical over 10 bases. This sequence originates from an adult with an advanced solid tumor such as melanoma, head and neck, liver or kidney cancer. The CDR3 loop is CASSFLRTGGIFADTQYF. In nucleotides, the CDR3 is TGTGCCAGCAGTTTTCTACGGACAGGGGGAATTTTTGCAGATACGCAGTATTTT.